This entry features one T cell receptor (beta chain) sequence. V lost 0 bases to trimming and J lost 3 bases, with 12 bases between them. Germline CDR1 and CDR2: LNHNV and YYDKDF (reference sequence). This CDR3 contains 15 residues. TCRdb keeps only in-frame clones here, not all; method: immunoSEQ multiplex PCR. The sample records 85,000 to 100,000 clones, around 94% being singletons. This entry belongs to a study of technical replicates of blood from a handful of donors. This chain uses TRBV15 with TRBJ2-7, with a possible D match to TRBD1 (5 bases). Sample: T cells isolated from PBMCs. This TCR was recovered from a human donor in good health. This chain's CDR3 is CATSRETESHYEQYF. CDR3 in DNA: TGTGCCACCAGCAGAGAGACAGAATCCCACTACGAGCAGTACTTC.